Listed here are 26 T cell receptor beta chains from one sample, sequenced in a study of spatial heterogeneity in lung cancer. Findings and caveats of the study: Tracking of tumor mutation counts was seen in expanded intratumoral alpha and beta TCR counts.

TCRdb recomputed calls from the 5' RACE reads with MiXCR, one row per CDR3 protein. The sample has approximately 94,000 distinct CDR3 sequences, 4.4% seen once; the top ten hold approximately 21%. This sample's time point: sample taken at primary tumor resection. Their recognized antigens are unknown. The starting material was lung tumor tissue, obtained at surgery. The receptors come from a male donor with early-stage non-small cell lung cancer.

This clonotype has ten or more counts. The V gene is TRBV28, the J gene TRBJ2-7; no definite D call. The V end was cut by 6 bases, the J end by 3 bases, with 12 bases between. Per the germline V gene, CDR1 is MDHEN and CDR2 is SYDVKM. CDR3 length: 13 amino acids. The CDR3 coding sequence is TGTGCCAGCAGGCGGACCTTGGACTACGAGCAGTACTTC. Translating it yields CASRRTLDYEQYF.

The table lists this clonotype with many counts. The chain recombines TRBV6-6 with TRBJ1-4; D ambiguous. The CDR3 has 14 residues. Trimming stripped 2 bases from V and 8 bases from J, with 12 bases between. CDR1 MNHNY and CDR2 SVGAGI come from the germline V gene (reference sequence). In DNA, the CDR3 is TGTGCCAGCAGTTACGTTACTGCTAGGGAAAAACTGTTTTTT. Translation: CASSYVTAREKLFF.

This chain connects TRBV12-3 or TRBV12-4 to TRBJ2-3; D not resolved. The CDR3 loop spans 12 amino acids. The V end lost 6 bases, the J end lost 5 bases, and 9 bases lay between the germline ends. The CDR3 bases are TGTGCCAGCAGAGCCCTGGAAGATACGCAGTATTTT. Translated: CASRALEDTQYF.

The CDR3 protein is CSVEERSGANVLTF. Written as DNA, the CDR3 is TGCAGCGTTGAGGAGCGCTCTGGGGCCAACGTCCTGACTTTC. The V call is TRBV29-1, the J call TRBJ2-6, with unresolved D. The germline V gene has CDR1 SQVTM and CDR2 ANQGSEA. V was trimmed by 3 bases and J by 0 bases, leaving 6 bases between them. The CDR3 runs to 14 residues.

The table lists this clonotype with many counts. The chain is built from TRBV20-1 and TRBJ2-7; no reliable D call. This CDR3 has 12 amino acids. From germline, CDR1 is DFQATT and CDR2 SNEGSKA (reference sequence). Trimming cost V 5 bases and J 10 bases, with 18 bases left between them. The CDR3, as DNA: TGCAGTGCTCTCTTACCTGGACGGTTTCAGTACTTC. As protein: CSALLPGRFQYF.

This clonotype was found many times. V gene TRBV12-3 or TRBV12-4 combines with J gene TRBJ2-7; 10 nucleotides match TRBD2. V was clipped by 3 bases and J by 6 bases; unmatched bases: 5. The length of the CDR3 is 14 residues. The CDR3 nucleotides are TGTGCCAGCAGTTTCCGTCTAGCGGGAGCCGAGCAGTACTTC. The encoded protein is CASSFRLAGAEQYF.

This clonotype has ten or more counts. The V and J genes are TRBV28 and TRBJ2-3, with TRBD1 identical over 7 bases. Germline loops: CDR1 MDHEN, CDR2 SYDVKM. V lost 2 bases, J lost 5 bases, and 10 bases stayed unmatched. The CDR3 has 16 residues. The CDR3 loop reads CASSLNTGVPLDTQYF. The CDR3 coding sequence is TGTGCCAGCAGTTTAAACACAGGGGTCCCCTTAGATACGCAGTATTTT.

This clonotype was seen more than once but under ten times. The chain carries TRBV24-1 and TRBJ2-7, with a tentative D call TRBD1 (5 bases). The V end was cut by 8 bases, the J end by 5 bases, with 12 bases between. From germline, CDR1 is KGHDR and CDR2 SFDVKD. The length of the CDR3 is 12 residues. The CDR3 coding sequence is TGTGCCACCATTCGACAGAACCACGAGCAGTACTTC. Its translation is CATIRQNHEQYF.

This clonotype was seen repeatedly, ten times or more. The CDR3 DNA follows: TGTGCCAGCAGCCATCAAAGGATGCAGTATTTT. This sequence encodes CASSHQRMQYF. The V and J genes are TRBV4-2 and TRBJ2-3; no clear D. The CDR3 consists of 11 residues. The V gene's germline CDR1 is LGHNA and CDR2 YNFKEQ. The V gene lost 3 bases and the J gene lost 11 bases, with 9 bases spanning the gap.

At least ten counts were recorded for this clonotype. The chain employs TRBV7-6 and TRBJ2-7, with D unresolved. This CDR3 has 13 residues. CDR1 SGHVS and CDR2 FNYEAQ come from the germline V gene. V was clipped by 4 bases and J by 6 bases, with 13 bases between them. The CDR3 loop is CASSSLKFGEQYF. CDR3 DNA: TGTGCCAGCAGCTCGCTTAAGTTTGGCGAGCAGTACTTC.

This clonotype has a count of ten or more. This sequence joins TRBV28 and TRBJ2-5; D perhaps matches TRBD1 (6 bases). This CDR3 is built from 15 residues. The V gene lost 7 bases and the J gene lost 4 bases, with 19 bases spanning the gap. The V gene's germline CDR1 is MDHEN and CDR2 SYDVKM. Here the CDR3 DNA reads TGTGCCAGCACCCTGTCCTACAGGGTTCCAGAGACCCAGTACTTC. Translated, it gives CASTLSYRVPETQYF. Together with reference TRBV28 and TRBJ2-5, the CDR3 gives the full variable domain: DVKVTQSSRYLVKRTGEKVFLECVQDMDHENMFWYRQDPGLGLRLIYFSYDVKMKEKGDIPEGYSVSREKKERFSLILESASTNQTSMYLCASTLSYRVPETQYFGPGTRLLVL.

This clonotype was picked up many times. This chain joins TRBV27 and TRBJ2-1, with 11 positions matching TRBD2. This CDR3 spans 14 amino acids. After removal of 7 bases from V and 2 bases from J, the junction contained 1 base not matched to a gene. The V gene's germline CDR1 is MNHEY and CDR2 SMNVEV (reference sequence). CDR3 in DNA: TGTGCCAGCATGGGACTAGCGGCCTACAATGAGCAGTTCTTC. The encoded protein is CASMGLAAYNEQFF.

In its sample, this clonotype was seen many times. The chain couples TRBV7-9 to TRBJ2-7; D unresolved. The CDR3 has 12 amino acids. The germline V gene encodes CDR1 SEHNR and CDR2 FQNEAQ (reference sequence). V dropped 2 bases and J dropped 5 bases, with 7 bases sitting between them. The CDR3 region is CASSLTENEQYF. The CDR3, as DNA: TGTGCCAGCAGCTTAACAGAAAACGAGCAGTACTTC.

This clonotype has ten or more counts. This rearrangement joins TRBV12-3 or TRBV12-4 to TRBJ2-2; D may be TRBD1 or TRBD2 (5 bases each). This CDR3 contains 16 residues. The V gene lost 1 base and the J gene lost 5 bases, with 14 bases spanning the gap. The DNA of the CDR3 is TGTGCCAGCAGTTTAGGGGGGTCCAGGGTTACCGGGGAGCTGTTTTTT. This translates into CASSLGGSRVTGELFF.

This clonotype was observed at least ten times. The chain employs TRBV5-1 and TRBJ2-2; D is undetermined. This CDR3 comprises 16 residues. Germline values: CDR1 SGHRS, CDR2 YFSETQ. Trimming pared 0 bases from V and 1 base from J, leaving 10 bases between. DNA for the CDR3: TGCGCCAGCAGCTTGGACGGACCAAAGAACACCGGGGAGCTGTTTTTT. Protein sequence: CASSLDGPKNTGELFF. Full variable domain (remainder filled in from reference TRBV5-1 and TRBJ2-2): KAGVTQTPRYLIKTRGQQVTLSCSPISGHRSVSWYQQTPGQGLQFLFEYFSETQRNKGNFPGRFSGRQFSNSRSEMNVSTLELGDSALYLCASSLDGPKNTGELFFGEGSRLTVL.

This clonotype was seen only once. At one of its ends the junction is not consistent with the germline gene, which may arise from a read error. The chain combines TRBV5-1 with TRBJ1-2, with 7 positions matching TRBD1. The germline V gene encodes CDR1 SGHRS and CDR2 YFSETQ. The CDR3 has 14 residues. DNA for the CDR3: TGCGCCAGCAGCTTGACAGGGGCCCTCTATGACTACACCTTC. Amino acids: CASSLTGALYDYTF.

In its sample, this clonotype was seen many times. V is TRBV4-2 and J is TRBJ2-2; TRBD2 matches at 10 bases. With V trimmed by 4 bases and J by 5 bases, 10 bases remained unmatched. The CDR3 length is 17 residues. Germline V CDR1 and CDR2: LGHNA, YNFKEQ. The DNA of the CDR3 is TGTGCCAGCAGCCGACATTCCGGGACTAGCGTTACCGGGGAGCTGTTTTTT. Its translation is CASSRHSGTSVTGELFF.

This clonotype was observed many times. V and J are TRBV6-6 and TRBJ1-1; D is uncertain. V was cut by 1 base and J by 3 bases, with 9 bases left in between. Germline CDR1 is MNHNY and CDR2 is SVGAGI (reference sequence). The CDR3 is made up of 14 amino acids. CDR3: CASSYFEGDTEAFF. As DNA, the CDR3 is TGTGCCAGCAGTTACTTCGAAGGAGACACTGAAGCTTTCTTT.

This clonotype occurred many times. The J gene is TRBJ2-3, the V gene TRBV10-3; possibly TRBD2 for D (6 bases). Germline CDR1 ENHRY, CDR2 SYGVKD. Trimming left V 2 bases short and J 5 bases short, with 14 bases between. This CDR3 has 15 residues. CDR3 sequence reads: CAISEGGTVRDTQYF. Here the CDR3 DNA reads TGTGCCATCAGTGAGGGGGGGACGGTGAGAGATACGCAGTATTTT.

The chain combines TRBV29-1 with TRBJ2-5; no firm D call. Deletions cut 6 bases from V and 4 bases from J, with 15 bases between. Germline CDR1 SQVTM, CDR2 ANQGSEA. CDR3 length: 13 residues. CDR3: CSVPMGKRETQYF. The CDR3 DNA is TGCAGCGTGCCTATGGGGAAACGAGAGACCCAGTACTTC.

This chain links TRBV27 with TRBJ2-5; D not resolved. Germline assignment: CDR1 MNHEY and CDR2 SMNVEV (reference sequence). V was pared by 2 bases and J by 4 bases, with 2 bases between. This CDR3 comprises 11 residues. The CDR3 DNA follows: TGTGCCAGCAGTTTAATAGAGACCCAGTACTTC. Residues: CASSLIETQYF.

Many counts were recorded for this clonotype. The V gene is TRBV20-1, the J gene TRBJ1-6; possible D gene TRBD1, 6 bases. With 3 bases removed from V and 7 bases from J, the gap between germline ends came to 10 bases. Looked up from germline, CDR1 is DFQATT and CDR2 is SNEGSKA (reference sequence). This CDR3 is built from 13 residues. The CDR3, as DNA: TGCAGTGCTAGTTTGGACAGAAATTCACCCCTCCACTTT. It yields the protein CSASLDRNSPLHF.

This clonotype has ten or more counts. The V and J genes are TRBV12-3 or TRBV12-4 and TRBJ1-5, with 10 positions matching TRBD1. The CDR3 spans 15 residues. With V trimmed by 3 bases and J by 5 bases, 4 bases remained unmatched. CDR3 protein: CASSFGTGEDQPQHF. The CDR3 DNA reads as TGTGCCAGCAGTTTTGGGACAGGGGAGGATCAGCCCCAGCATTTT.

Turning to this clonotype: This could be a read error, since a much larger clone is one nucleotide away. The rearrangement links TRBV20-1 to TRBJ1-5; D unclear. Germline lookup yields CDR1 DFQATT and CDR2 SNEGSKA (reference sequence). The CDR3 is 12 amino acids. DNA for the CDR3: TGCAGTGCTAGGTACGGAAATCAGCTCCAGCATTTT. It codes for CSARYGNQLQHF.

This clonotype was seen many times. The V gene is TRBV6-6, the J gene TRBJ1-5; no clear D. V lost 8 bases and J lost 4, with 15 bases in between. This CDR3 has 14 residues. The germline gives CDR1 MNHNY, CDR2 SVGAGI (reference sequence). The CDR3 spells CASRQRRNNQPQHF. The DNA of the CDR3 is TGTGCCAGCCGACAAAGACGGAATAATCAGCCCCAGCATTTT.

This clonotype appeared many times. The gene calls are TRBV28 and TRBJ2-7; no definite D call. CDR3 length equals 12 residues. Germline CDR1 is MDHEN and CDR2 is SYDVKM. The ends were cut back, 1 base at V and 3 bases at J, with 4 bases in the middle. CDR3 nucleotides: TGTGCCAGCAGTTTATTTGACTACGAGCAGTACTTC. It codes for CASSLFDYEQYF.